Following are 5 T cell receptor beta chains from one sample sequenced in a study of PD-L1 blockade in urothelial cancer. The data were produced by immunoSEQ multiplex PCR, yet TCRdb's version contains in-frame clones alone and is incomplete. Here the sample spans some 79,000 clones, 82% being singletons. The sequenced sample was PBMCs, obtained around atezolizumab (anti-PD-L1) treatment. The receptors shown here come from a man aged 70-80 years with urothelial cancer.

The V gene is TRBV5-4, the J gene TRBJ1-1; 8 positions agree with TRBD1. V lost 2 bases to trimming and J lost 1 base; unmatched junction nucleotides: 4. The V gene's germline CDR1 is SGHNT and CDR2 YYREEE (reference sequence). This CDR3 is built from 15 residues. This CDR3 reads CASSLPGGSNTEAFF. CDR3 DNA: TGTGCCAGCAGCTTACCAGGGGGCTCGAACACTGAAGCTTTCTTT.

The chain uses TRBV6-5 and TRBJ2-7, with 8 bases that match TRBD2. The CDR3 runs 14 residues. V trimming: 6 bases; J trimming: 4 bases; junction bases outside the gene matches: 8. Germline CDR1 reads MNHEY; CDR2 reads SVGAGI. The CDR3 DNA reads TGTGCCAGCAGGCGCGAGCGGGAGTCGTACGAGCAGTACTTC. Translating gives CASRRERESYEQYF.

V usage is TRBV4-2 and J usage is TRBJ1-6; D perhaps matches TRBD1 (5 bases). V lost 4 bases to trimming and J lost 5 bases, with 12 bases between them. The germline V gene encodes CDR1 LGHNA and CDR2 YNFKEQ. This CDR3 comprises 15 residues. The CDR3 bases are TGTGCCAGCAGCCCTCGGGGGAGGGATAATTCACCCCTCCACTTT. Its protein is CASSPRGRDNSPLHF.

To note about this clone: An end of the junction differs from the germline gene, which may be a read error. The rearrangement joins TRBV4-1 to TRBJ2-3; D perhaps matches TRBD1 (6 bases). This CDR3 has 15 amino acids. Germline V CDR1 and CDR2: MGHRA, YSYEKL. The CDR3 coding sequence is TGCGCCAGCAGCCAACTACCCTTTACAGGGACGCTTAGGCATTTT. Translating it yields CASSQLPFTGTLRHF.

The chain is built from TRBV14 and TRBJ2-1, with D possibly matching TRBD1 (6 bases). This CDR3 region has 16 residues. Trimming cost V 5 bases and J 9 bases, with 23 bases left between them. Germline V gene data show CDR1 as SGHDN and CDR2 as FVKESK. In DNA, the CDR3 is TGTGCCAGCAGCGGACACAGGGCTACCTTTCTTGGTGAGCAGTTCTTC. Encoded protein: CASSGHRATFLGEQFF. The full variable domain, completed using reference TRBV14 and TRBJ2-1, is EAGVTQFPSHSVIEKGQTVTLRCDPISGHDNLYWYRRVMGKEIKFLLHFVKESKQDESGMPNNRFLAERTGGTYSTLKVQPAELEDSGVYFCASSGHRATFLGEQFFGPGTRLTVL.